This T cell receptor beta chain originates from a study of T cells in Graves' hyperthyroidism and ophthalmopathy. The source material, RNA transcripts, was used to amplify TCR beta CDR3 regions. The HTBI primer set was used in a first-round RT-PCR of the TCR CDR3. TCRdb reprocessed the multiplex PCR reads with MiXCR, giving one entry per CDR3 protein. The data contain hundreds of thousands of distinct CDR3 sequences, around 15% of them singletons. This clonotype occurred many times. Germline CDR1 reads SGHVS; CDR2 reads FQNEAQ. The junction had 5 bases not matched to a gene; V was cut back by 5 bases and J by 3 bases. The CDR3 loop spans 14 amino acids.

Sequencing input: blood. The TCR sequence derives from a woman in her late teens or twenties with Graves' hyperthyroidism. The gene calls are TRBV7-8 and TRBJ2-7; 9 bases agree with TRBD1. CDR3 sequence: CASSAPGQGYEQYF. The CDR3 DNA is TGTGCCAGCAGCGCACCGGGACAGGGCTACGAGCAGTACTTC.